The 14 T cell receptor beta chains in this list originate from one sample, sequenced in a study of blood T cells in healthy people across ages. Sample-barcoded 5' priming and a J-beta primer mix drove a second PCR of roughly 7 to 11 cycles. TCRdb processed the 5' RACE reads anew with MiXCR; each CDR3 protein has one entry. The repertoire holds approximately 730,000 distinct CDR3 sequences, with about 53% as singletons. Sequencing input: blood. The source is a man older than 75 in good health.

CDR3 bases: TGTGCCATCAGTGAAGGGGGGAAAGGGAGCCAAGAGACCCAGTACTTC. Its protein product is CAISEGGKGSQETQYF. The chain has TRBV10-3 and TRBJ2-5; D may correspond to TRBD1 or TRBD2 (6 bases each). CDR3 size: 16 residues. CDR1 and CDR2 from the germline V gene are ENHRY and SYGVKD. V gave up 3 bases and J gave up 1 base, with 15 bases separating them.

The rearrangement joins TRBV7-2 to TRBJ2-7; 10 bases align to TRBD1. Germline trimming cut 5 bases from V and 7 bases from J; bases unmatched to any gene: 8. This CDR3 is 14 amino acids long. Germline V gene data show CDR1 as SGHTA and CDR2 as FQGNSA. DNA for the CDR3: TGTGCCAGCAGCGGGACAGGGGTGGTGAGGGAGCAGTACTTC. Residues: CASSGTGVVREQYF.

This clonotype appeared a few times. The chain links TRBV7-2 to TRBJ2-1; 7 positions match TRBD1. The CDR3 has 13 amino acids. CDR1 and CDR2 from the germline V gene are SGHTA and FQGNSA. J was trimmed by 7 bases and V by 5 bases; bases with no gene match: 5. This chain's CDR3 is CASSKTGMNEQFF. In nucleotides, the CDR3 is TGTGCCAGCAGCAAGACAGGGATGAATGAGCAGTTCTTC.

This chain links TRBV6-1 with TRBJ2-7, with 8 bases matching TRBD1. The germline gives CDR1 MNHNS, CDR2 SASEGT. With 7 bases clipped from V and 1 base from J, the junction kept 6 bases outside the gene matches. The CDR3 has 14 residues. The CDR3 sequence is CASTRTGISYEQYF. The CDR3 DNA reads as TGTGCCAGCACCCGGACAGGGATTTCCTACGAGCAGTACTTC.

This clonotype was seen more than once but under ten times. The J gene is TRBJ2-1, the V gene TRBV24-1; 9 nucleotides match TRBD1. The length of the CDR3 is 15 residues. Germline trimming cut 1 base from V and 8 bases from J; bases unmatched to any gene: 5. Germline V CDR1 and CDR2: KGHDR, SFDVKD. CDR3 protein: CATSDFGTGSHEQFF. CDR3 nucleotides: TGTGCCACCAGTGATTTCGGGACAGGGTCTCATGAGCAGTTCTTC.

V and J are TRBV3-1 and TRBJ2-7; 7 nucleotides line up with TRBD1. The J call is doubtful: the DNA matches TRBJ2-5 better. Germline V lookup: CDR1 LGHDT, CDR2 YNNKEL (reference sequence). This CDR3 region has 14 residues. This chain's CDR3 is CASSPGQVRETQYF. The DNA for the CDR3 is TGTGCCAGCAGCCCCGGACAGGTTCGAGAGACCCAGTACTTC.

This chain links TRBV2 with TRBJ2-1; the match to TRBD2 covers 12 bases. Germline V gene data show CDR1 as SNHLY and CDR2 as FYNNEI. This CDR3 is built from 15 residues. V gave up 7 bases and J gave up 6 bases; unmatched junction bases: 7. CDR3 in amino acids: CASTVTSGSPNEQFF. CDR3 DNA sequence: TGTGCCAGCACAGTGACTAGCGGGAGTCCCAATGAGCAGTTCTTC.

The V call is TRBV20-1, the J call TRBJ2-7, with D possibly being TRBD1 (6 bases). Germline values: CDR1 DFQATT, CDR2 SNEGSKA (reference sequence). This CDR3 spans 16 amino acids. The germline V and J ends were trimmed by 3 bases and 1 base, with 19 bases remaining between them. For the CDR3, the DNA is TGCAGTGCTAGGATCCCCGTGGGGACACCTTCCTACGAGCAGTACTTC. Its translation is CSARIPVGTPSYEQYF.

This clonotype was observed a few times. CDR3 in DNA: TGCAGTGCTAGAGGGGGGGGCTCCCCTGGCGAGCAGTACTTC. Translated, it gives CSARGGGSPGEQYF. The chain carries TRBV20-1 and TRBJ2-7; the D gene is possibly TRBD2 (7 bases). V lost 1 base, J lost 6 bases, and 16 bases lay in between. CDR3 length: 14 residues. Per germline, CDR1 DFQATT and CDR2 SNEGSKA (reference sequence).

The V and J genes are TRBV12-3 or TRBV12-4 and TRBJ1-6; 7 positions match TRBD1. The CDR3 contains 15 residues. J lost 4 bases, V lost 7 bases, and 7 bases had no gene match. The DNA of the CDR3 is TGTGCCAGCAAGGTGGGACAGCTTTATAATTCACCCCTCCACTTT. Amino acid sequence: CASKVGQLYNSPLHF.

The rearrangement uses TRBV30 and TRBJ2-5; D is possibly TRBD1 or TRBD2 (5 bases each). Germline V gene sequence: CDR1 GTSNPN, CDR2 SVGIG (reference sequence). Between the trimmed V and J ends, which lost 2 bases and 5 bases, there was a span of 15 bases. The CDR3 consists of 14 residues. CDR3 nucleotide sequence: TGTGCCTGGAGTAAGGTGGTGGGACGGGAGACCCAGTACTTC. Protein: CAWSKVVGRETQYF. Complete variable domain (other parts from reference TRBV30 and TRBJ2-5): SQTIHQWPATLVQPVGSPLSLECTVEGTSNPNLYWYRQAAGRGLQLLFYSVGIGQISSEVPQNLSASRPQDRQFILSSKKLLLSDSGFYLCAWSKVVGRETQYFGPGTRLLVL.

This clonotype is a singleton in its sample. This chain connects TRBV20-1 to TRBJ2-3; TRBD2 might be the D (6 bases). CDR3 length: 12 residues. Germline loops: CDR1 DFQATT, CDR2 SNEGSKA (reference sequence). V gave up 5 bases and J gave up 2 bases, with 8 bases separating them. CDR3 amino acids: CSAQDYTDTQYF. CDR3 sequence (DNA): TGCAGTGCTCAGGACTACACAGATACGCAGTATTTT.

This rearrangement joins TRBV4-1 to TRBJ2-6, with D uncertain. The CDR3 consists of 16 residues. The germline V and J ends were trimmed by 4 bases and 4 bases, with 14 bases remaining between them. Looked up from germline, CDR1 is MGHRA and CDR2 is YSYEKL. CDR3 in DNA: TGCGCCAGCAGCCCGATTCCGGGCCTCGGGGCCAACGTCCTGACTTTC. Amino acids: CASSPIPGLGANVLTF.

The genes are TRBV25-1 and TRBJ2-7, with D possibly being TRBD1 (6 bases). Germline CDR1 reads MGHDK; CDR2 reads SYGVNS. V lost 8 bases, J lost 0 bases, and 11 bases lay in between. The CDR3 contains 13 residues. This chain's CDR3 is CASRRGFSYEQYF. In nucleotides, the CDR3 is TGTGCCAGCCGAAGGGGGTTCTCCTACGAGCAGTACTTC.